Each of the 8 T cell receptor beta chains below was sequenced from the same sample in a study of CD8 T cells in ankylosing spondylitis. Each CDR3 protein gets one entry after TCRdb re-called the 5' RACE reads with MiXCR. The sample shows 250,000 or so distinct CDR3 sequences, over 15% of them seen only once. Material: blood, either unsorted or a sorted T cell fraction (not recorded which). Receptors were obtained from a male donor with ankylosing spondylitis or in good health (not recorded which).

This clonotype was counted only a few times. The chain joins TRBV29-1 to TRBJ2-2; tentative D call: TRBD2 (5 bases). The CDR3 spans 14 residues. V shed 5 bases and J shed 0 bases, with 10 bases lying between them. Germline lookup yields CDR1 SQVTM and CDR2 ANQGSEA. CDR3 loop: CSVSGRANTGELFF. DNA for the CDR3: TGCAGCGTTAGCGGAAGGGCGAACACCGGGGAGCTGTTTTTT.

This clonotype was seen only a few times. The chain uses TRBV15 and TRBJ2-1; TRBD2 matches 10 bases. After removal of 5 bases from V and 3 bases from J, the junction contained 10 bases not matched to a gene. This CDR3 has 17 amino acids. The V gene's germline CDR1 is LNHNV and CDR2 YYDKDF (reference sequence). CDR3 in amino acids: CATSGSPSGSVYNEQFF. The CDR3 DNA sequence: TGTGCCACCAGCGGGTCACCTAGCGGGAGCGTCTACAATGAGCAGTTCTTC.

The chain employs TRBV20-1 and TRBJ2-1, with 7 bases aligning to TRBD2. The trim removed 8 bases at V and 1 base at J, leaving 11 bases unmatched. This CDR3 comprises 15 residues. Per germline, CDR1 DFQATT and CDR2 SNEGSKA (reference sequence). The CDR3 DNA reads TGCAGTTATTCGCGAGGGCGGGAGTCCTACAATGAGCAGTTCTTC. Protein: CSYSRGRESYNEQFF.

V gene TRBV11-2 combines with J gene TRBJ2-5, with D possibly matching TRBD1 (5 bases). The CDR3 is 15 amino acids. V was cut by 5 bases and J by 2 bases, with 15 bases left in between. Germline V gene sequence: CDR1 SGHAT, CDR2 FQNNGV. In DNA form, the CDR3 reads TGTGCCAGCAGCCACACGACAGAGCCACAAGAGACCCAGTACTTC. It encodes CASSHTTEPQETQYF.

The V gene is TRBV11-2, the J gene TRBJ2-7; TRBD2 agrees at 11 bases. This CDR3 spans 14 amino acids. V was clipped by 5 bases and J by 11 bases; unmatched bases: 11. Per germline, CDR1 SGHAT and CDR2 FQNNGV. The CDR3 spells CASSQLGLAEPEYF. The CDR3 DNA reads as TGTGCCAGCAGCCAGCTGGGACTAGCGGAACCTGAGTACTTC.

This clonotype showed up just a few times. The rearrangement uses TRBV7-9 and TRBJ2-3; D gene unclear. V was cut by 4 bases and J by 4 bases, with 12 bases left in between. The CDR3 is 14 amino acids. Germline CDR1 SEHNR, CDR2 FQNEAQ (reference sequence). CDR3 sequence: CASSSPLDADTQYF. As DNA, the CDR3 is TGTGCCAGCAGCTCCCCCTTGGACGCAGATACGCAGTATTTT.

V usage is TRBV29-1 and J usage is TRBJ2-7; perhaps TRBD2 as D (5 bases). V gave up 3 bases and J gave up 2 bases, with 11 bases separating them. CDR3 length equals 13 residues. Germline V lookup: CDR1 SQVTM, CDR2 ANQGSEA. The CDR3 reads CSVEEVDTYEQYF. The CDR3 region has the DNA TGCAGCGTTGAGGAGGTGGATACCTACGAGCAGTACTTC.

This rearrangement joins TRBV12-3 or TRBV12-4 to TRBJ2-5, with 11 bases aligning to TRBD1. The J segment lost 5 bases and the V segment lost 1 base, leaving 9 bases of the junction unmatched. This CDR3 is 17 amino acids long. DNA for the CDR3: TGTGCCAGCAGTTTAGTAGGGACAGGGGGTTCCAGGGAGACCCAGTACTTC. This gives the protein CASSLVGTGGSRETQYF.